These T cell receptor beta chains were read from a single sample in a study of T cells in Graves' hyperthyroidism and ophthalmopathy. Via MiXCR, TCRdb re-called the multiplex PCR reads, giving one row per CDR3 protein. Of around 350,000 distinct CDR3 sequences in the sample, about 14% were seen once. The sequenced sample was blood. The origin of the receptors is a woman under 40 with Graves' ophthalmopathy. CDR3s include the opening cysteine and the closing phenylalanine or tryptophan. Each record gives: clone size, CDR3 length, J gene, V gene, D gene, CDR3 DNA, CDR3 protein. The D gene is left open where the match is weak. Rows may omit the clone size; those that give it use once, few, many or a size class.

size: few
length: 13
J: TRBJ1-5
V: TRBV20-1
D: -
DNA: TGCAGTGCCATGACAGGCCCCCTTAGAGCCCAGCATTTT
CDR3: CSAMTGPLRAQHF

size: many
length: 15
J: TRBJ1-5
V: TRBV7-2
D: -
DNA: TGTGCCAGCAGCCCCCTGATTCGGCGCAATCAGCCCCAGCATTTT
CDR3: CASSPLIRRNQPQHF

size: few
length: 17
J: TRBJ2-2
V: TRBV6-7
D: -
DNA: TGTGCCAGCAGTTACTCGATAGAGAGCCCGAACACCGGGGAGCTGTTTTTT
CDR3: CASSYSIESPNTGELFF

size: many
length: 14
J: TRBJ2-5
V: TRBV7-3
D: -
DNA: TGTGCCAGCAGCTTAGGTCCCGGAGGCGAGACCCAGTACTTC
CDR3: CASSLGPGGETQYF

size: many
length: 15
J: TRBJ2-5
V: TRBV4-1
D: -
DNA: TGCGCCAGCAGCCGAAATGTAGGCCGGCCAGAGACCCAGTACTTC
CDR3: CASSRNVGRPETQYF

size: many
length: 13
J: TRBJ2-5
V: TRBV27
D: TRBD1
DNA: TGTGCCAGCAAACTACCGGACAGGGGGACGGAGTACTTC
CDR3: CASKLPDRGTEYF

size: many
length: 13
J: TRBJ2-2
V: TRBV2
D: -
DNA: TGTGCCAGCAGTGATTGGGGAACCGGGGAGCTGTTTTTT
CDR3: CASSDWGTGELFF

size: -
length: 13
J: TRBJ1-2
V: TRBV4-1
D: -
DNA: TGCGCCAGCAGCCAAGATCGGGTTAGCGGCTACACCTTC
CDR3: CASSQDRVSGYTF

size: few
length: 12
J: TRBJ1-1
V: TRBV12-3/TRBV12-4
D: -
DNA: TGTGCCAGTGGACTTCTGAACACTGAGGCTTTCTTT
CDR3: CASGLLNTEAFF

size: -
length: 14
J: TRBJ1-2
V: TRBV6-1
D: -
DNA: TGTGCCAGCAGAGATCAGGGGACCAGCTATGGCTACACCTTC
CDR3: CASRDQGTSYGYTF

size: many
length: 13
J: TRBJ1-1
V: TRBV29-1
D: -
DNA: TGCAGCGCCGAAACGGGCATGAACACTGAAGCTTTCTTT
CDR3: CSAETGMNTEAFF

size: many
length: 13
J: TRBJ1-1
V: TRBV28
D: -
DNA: TGTGCCAGCAGCTTAGGGGGTTCAACTGAAGCTTTCTTT
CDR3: CASSLGGSTEAFF

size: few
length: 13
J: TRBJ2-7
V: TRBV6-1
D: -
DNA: TGTGCCAGCACGAGGCCGGGCGGGAACGAGCAGTACTTC
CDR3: CASTRPGGNEQYF

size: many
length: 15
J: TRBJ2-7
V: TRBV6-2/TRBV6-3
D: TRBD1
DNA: TGTGCCAGCAGACCACCTCCAGGGGGCTCCTACGAGCAGTACTTC
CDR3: CASRPPPGGSYEQYF

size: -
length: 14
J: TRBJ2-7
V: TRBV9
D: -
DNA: TGTGCCAGCGGTAAGACCGGCCGCTCCTACGAGCAGTACTTC
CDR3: CASGKTGRSYEQYF

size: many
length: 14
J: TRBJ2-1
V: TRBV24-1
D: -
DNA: TGTGCCACCAGTACAGGGTTGTCCTACAATGAGCAGTTCTTC
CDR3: CATSTGLSYNEQFF

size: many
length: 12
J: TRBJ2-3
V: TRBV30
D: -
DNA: TGTGCCTGGAGTGTATTAGCAGATACGCAGTATTTT
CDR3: CAWSVLADTQYF

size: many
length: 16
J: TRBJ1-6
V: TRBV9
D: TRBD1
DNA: TGTGCCAGCAGCGCGGAGGGGGGACAGAAGAATTCACCCCTCCACTTT
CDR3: CASSAEGGQKNSPLHF

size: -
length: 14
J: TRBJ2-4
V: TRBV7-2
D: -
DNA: TGTGCCAGTAGCCCCTGGGAAGCCGAAAACATTCAGTACTTC
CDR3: CASSPWEAENIQYF

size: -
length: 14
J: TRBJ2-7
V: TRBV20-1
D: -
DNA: TGCAGTGCTAGCTATGCCTACAGCTCCTACGAGCAGTACTTC
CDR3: CSASYAYSSYEQYF

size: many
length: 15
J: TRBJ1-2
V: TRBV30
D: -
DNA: TGTGCCTGGAGTGACAGCCTAGTGTATCGCTATGGCTACACCTTC
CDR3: CAWSDSLVYRYGYTF

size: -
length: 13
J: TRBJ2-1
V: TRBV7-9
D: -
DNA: TGTGCCAGCAGCTTAAGGGCAGGGGAGGAGCAGTTCTTC
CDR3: CASSLRAGEEQFF

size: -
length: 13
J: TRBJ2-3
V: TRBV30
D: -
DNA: TGTGCCTGGAGTGTAGCGGGCACAGATACGCAGTATTTT
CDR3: CAWSVAGTDTQYF

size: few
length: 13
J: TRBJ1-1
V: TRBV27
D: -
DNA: TGTGCCACCCAGGGAGGGATGAGAACTGAAGCCTTCTTT
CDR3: CATQGGMRTEAFF

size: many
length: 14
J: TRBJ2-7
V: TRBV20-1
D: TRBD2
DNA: TGCAGTGCTAGAAGCGGGACTAGCGACCACGAGCAGTACTTC
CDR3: CSARSGTSDHEQYF

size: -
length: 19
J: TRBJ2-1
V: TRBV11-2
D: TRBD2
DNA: TGTGCCAGCAGCGGAGGAAGCGGGGGCCAGAGGGGTATATACAATGAGCAGTTCTTC
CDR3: CASSGGSGGQRGIYNEQFF

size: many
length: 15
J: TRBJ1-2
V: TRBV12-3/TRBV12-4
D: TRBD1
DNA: TGTGCCAGCAGTTTAGCCGGGACAGGGGGGTATGGCTACACCTTC
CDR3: CASSLAGTGGYGYTF

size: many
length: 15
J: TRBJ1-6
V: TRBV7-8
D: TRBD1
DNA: TGTGCCAGCAGCTTAGGGGGGACAGGGGTCTCACCCCTCCACTTT
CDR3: CASSLGGTGVSPLHF

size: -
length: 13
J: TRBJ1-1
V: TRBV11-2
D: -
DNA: TGTGCCAGCAGCTTAGGCGGATCGGCTGAAGCTTTCTTT
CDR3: CASSLGGSAEAFF

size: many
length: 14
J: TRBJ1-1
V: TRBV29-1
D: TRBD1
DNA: TGCAGCGTTGATGGTAGCCAGGGGGGCACTGAAGCTTTCTTT
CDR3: CSVDGSQGGTEAFF

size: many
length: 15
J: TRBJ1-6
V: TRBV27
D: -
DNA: TGTGCCAGCAGTTTAGAACGCTCCTATAATTCACCCCTCCACTTT
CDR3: CASSLERSYNSPLHF

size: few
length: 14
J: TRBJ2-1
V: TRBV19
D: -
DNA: TGTGCCAGTAATCCTAACAGGGCAGGCAATGAGCAGTTCTTC
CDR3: CASNPNRAGNEQFF

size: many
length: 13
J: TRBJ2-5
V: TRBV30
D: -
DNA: TGTGCCTGGGGGGCTGTGGGGGGAGAGACCCAGTACTTC
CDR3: CAWGAVGGETQYF

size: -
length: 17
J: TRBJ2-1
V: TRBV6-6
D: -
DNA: TGTGCCAGCAGCTACTCGTCGCGGGCAATCGATTACAATGAGCAGTTCTTC
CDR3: CASSYSSRAIDYNEQFF

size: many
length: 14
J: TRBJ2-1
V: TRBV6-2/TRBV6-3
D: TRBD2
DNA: TGTGCCAGCAGCCGGGGGGACCGCATCAATGAGCAGTTCTTC
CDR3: CASSRGDRINEQFF

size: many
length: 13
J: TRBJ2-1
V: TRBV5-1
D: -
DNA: TGCGCCAGCAGCCTGGGGGTTGGGGCCGAGCAGTTCTTC
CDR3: CASSLGVGAEQFF

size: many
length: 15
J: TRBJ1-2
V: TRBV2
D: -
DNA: TGTGCCAGCAGTCCTACCACAACAGGCTCTTATGGCTACACCTTC
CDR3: CASSPTTTGSYGYTF

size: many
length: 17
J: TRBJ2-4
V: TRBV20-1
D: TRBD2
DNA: TGCAGTGCTACAATAAAAAGCGGGGGGGGGCCCAAAAACATTCAGTACTTC
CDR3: CSATIKSGGGPKNIQYF

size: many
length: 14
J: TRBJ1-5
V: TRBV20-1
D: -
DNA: TGCAGTGCCAGGCGGAGAGATAGCAATCAGCCCCAGCATTTT
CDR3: CSARRRDSNQPQHF

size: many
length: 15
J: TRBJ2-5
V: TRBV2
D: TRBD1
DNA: TGTGCCAGTGGAGACAGGGTGATGTACCAAGAGACCCAGTACTTC
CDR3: CASGDRVMYQETQYF

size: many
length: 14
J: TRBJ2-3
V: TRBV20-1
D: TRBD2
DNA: TGCAGTGCCCTTCGGGGGGGCTTCACAGATACGCAGTATTTT
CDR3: CSALRGGFTDTQYF

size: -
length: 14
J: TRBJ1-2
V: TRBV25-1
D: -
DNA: TGTGCCAGCAGGGCTCGGCAGGGGACGGCTGGCTACACCTTC
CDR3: CASRARQGTAGYTF

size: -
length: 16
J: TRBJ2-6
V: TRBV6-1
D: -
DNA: TGTGCCAGCAGTCTGGGACGGACTTCTGGGGCCAACGTCCTGACTTTC
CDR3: CASSLGRTSGANVLTF

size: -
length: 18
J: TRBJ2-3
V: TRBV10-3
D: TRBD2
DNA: TGTGCCATCAGTGAGCCGGGGTTTAGCGGGGGGAAAACAGATACGCAGTATTTT
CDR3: CAISEPGFSGGKTDTQYF

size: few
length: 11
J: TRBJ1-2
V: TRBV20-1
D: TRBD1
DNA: TGCAGTGGACAGGGAACCTATGGCTACACCTTC
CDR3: CSGQGTYGYTF